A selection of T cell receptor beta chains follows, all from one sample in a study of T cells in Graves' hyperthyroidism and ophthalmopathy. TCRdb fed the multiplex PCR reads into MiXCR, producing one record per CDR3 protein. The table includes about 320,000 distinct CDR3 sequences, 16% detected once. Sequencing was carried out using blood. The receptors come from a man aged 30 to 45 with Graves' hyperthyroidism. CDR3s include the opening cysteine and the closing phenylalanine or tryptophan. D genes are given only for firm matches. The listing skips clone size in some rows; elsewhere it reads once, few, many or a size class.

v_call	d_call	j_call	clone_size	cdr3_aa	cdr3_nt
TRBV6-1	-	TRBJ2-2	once	CASRTPYRVPGELFF	TGTGCCAGCAGGACACCCTACAGGGTCCCCGGGGAGCTGTTTTTT
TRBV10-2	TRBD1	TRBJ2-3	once	CASTTRDRGVDTQYF	TGCGCCAGCACGACCCGGGACAGGGGCGTTGATACGCAGTATTTT
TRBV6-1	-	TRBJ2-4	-	CASKSTPKGIQYF	TGTGCCAGCAAATCGACCCCGAAGGGCATTCAGTACTTC
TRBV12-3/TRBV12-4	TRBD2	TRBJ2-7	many	CASSLREGTKVNEQYF	TGTGCCAGCAGTTTAAGGGAGGGGACTAAAGTGAACGAGCAGTACTTC
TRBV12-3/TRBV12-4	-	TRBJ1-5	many	CASSLERAYQPQHF	TGTGCCAGCAGTTTAGAAAGGGCGTATCAGCCCCAGCATTTT
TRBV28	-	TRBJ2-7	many	CASYDSSSYEQYF	TGTGCCAGCTACGACAGTAGCTCCTACGAGCAGTACTTC
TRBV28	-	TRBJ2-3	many	CASSLIGDTQYF	TGTGCCAGCAGTCTGATAGGAGATACGCAGTATTTT
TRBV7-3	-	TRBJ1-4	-	CASSLAEQPRTEKLFF	TGTGCCAGCAGCTTAGCGGAACAGCCACGTACTGAAAAACTGTTTTTT
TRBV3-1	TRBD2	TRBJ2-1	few	CASSLGTSGISSYNEQFF	TGTGCCAGCAGCCTTGGGACTAGCGGGATTAGCTCCTACAATGAGCAGTTCTTC
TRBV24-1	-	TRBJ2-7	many	CATSDLQIRAEPRQYF	TGTGCCACCAGTGATTTGCAAATCAGGGCAGAACCGAGGCAGTACTTC